This entry lists 14 T cell receptor beta chains sequenced from one sample in a study of T cell repertoires in cytomegalovirus infection. A single record per CDR3 protein comes from TCRdb applying MiXCR to the reads. The sample has 400,000 or so distinct CDR3 sequences; under 40% are singletons. The specimen sequenced was PBMCs. The receptors come from a human donor in good health (CMV status not recorded). Some clones in this sample may be carry-over from other donors' samples.

This clonotype was seen at least ten times. V is TRBV7-2 and J is TRBJ2-2; D uncertain. Between the trimmed V and J ends, which lost 5 bases and 6 bases, there was a span of 16 bases. The CDR3 spans 15 residues. Germline-derived CDR1 and CDR2 are SGHTA and FQGNSA. In nucleotides, the CDR3 is TGTGCCAGCAGCCCAGACGTGAATTACGCCGGGGAGCTGTTTTTT. Translated, it gives CASSPDVNYAGELFF.

The rearrangement links TRBV27 to TRBJ2-7, with TRBD2 matching 10 bases. CDR1 and CDR2 (germline): MNHEY, SMNVEV (reference sequence). This CDR3 is 17 amino acids long. With V trimmed by 5 bases and J by 3 bases, 13 bases remained unmatched. The CDR3 loop reads CASSPLLLAGDSYEQYF. The CDR3 DNA sequence: TGTGCCAGCAGTCCCCTCCTTCTAGCGGGGGACAGCTACGAGCAGTACTTC.

This clonotype turned up a few times. This chain connects TRBV27 to TRBJ2-1, with TRBD2 as a possible D gene (5 bases). Germline CDR1 and CDR2: MNHEY and SMNVEV (reference sequence). This CDR3 comprises 13 residues. The ends were cut back, 6 bases at V and 9 bases at J, with 15 bases in the middle. CDR3 bases: TGTGCCAGCAGGCTCGGATCGGCGGGTGAGCAGTTCTTC. Amino acids: CASRLGSAGEQFF.

Ten or more counts support this clonotype. V and J are TRBV7-9 and TRBJ2-1; 9 bases are shared with TRBD2. CDR1 is SEHNR and CDR2 is FQNEAQ in the germline V gene (reference sequence). After removal of 5 bases from V and 8 bases from J, the junction contained 13 bases not matched to a gene. This CDR3 spans 16 amino acids. CDR3 amino acids: CASSPRGAGGRYEQFF. Written as DNA, the CDR3 is TGTGCCAGCAGCCCGCGAGGAGCGGGGGGTAGATATGAGCAGTTCTTC.

This clonotype was counted many times. The V and J genes are TRBV7-9 and TRBJ2-1; 9 positions agree with TRBD2. J gave up 9 bases and V 1 base, and 4 bases lay outside the gene matches. The germline gives CDR1 SEHNR, CDR2 FQNEAQ (reference sequence). The CDR3 has 14 residues. The CDR3 is CASSLVFSGGEQFF. CDR3 in DNA: TGTGCCAGCAGCTTAGTATTTAGCGGGGGTGAGCAGTTCTTC.

The rearrangement uses TRBV5-6 and TRBJ2-2; 11 bases agree with TRBD1. This CDR3 has 15 amino acids. Germline-derived CDR1 and CDR2 are SGHDT and YYEEEE. With 4 bases clipped from V and 7 bases from J, the junction kept 6 bases outside the gene matches. CDR3 sequence reads: CASSTGTGGGGELFF. For the CDR3, the DNA is TGTGCCAGCAGCACCGGGACAGGGGGAGGCGGGGAGCTGTTTTTT. The variable domain in full, completed from reference TRBV5-6 and TRBJ2-2, reads DAGVTQSPTHLIKTRGQQVTLRCSPKSGHDTVSWYQQALGQGPQFIFQYYEEEERQRGNFPDRFSGHQFPNYSSELNVNALLLGDSALYLCASSTGTGGGGELFFGEGSRLTVL.

Only a few counts were recorded for this clonotype. The chain has TRBV15 and TRBJ2-5; the D is unclear. Per germline, CDR1 LNHNV and CDR2 YYDKDF (reference sequence). With 3 bases removed from V and 6 bases from J, the gap between germline ends came to 14 bases. The CDR3 loop spans 14 amino acids. CDR3: CATSRAGPEKTQYF. The CDR3 nucleotides are TGTGCCACCAGCAGGGCCGGCCCAGAAAAGACCCAGTACTTC.

The chain links TRBV6-1 to TRBJ2-7; the match to TRBD2 covers 9 bases. Germline trimming cut 0 bases from V and 2 bases from J; bases unmatched to any gene: 2. Germline-derived CDR1 and CDR2 are MNHNS and SASEGT. CDR3 length: 15 amino acids. CDR3 nucleotide sequence: TGTGCCAGCAGTGAAGCGCGGGGGGGTCCCTACGAGCAGTACTTC. Translation gives CASSEARGGPYEQYF.

This chain connects TRBV15 to TRBJ1-5; no definite D call. Trimming pared 3 bases from V and 4 bases from J, leaving 13 bases between. CDR3 length equals 15 residues. Per the germline V gene, CDR1 is LNHNV and CDR2 is YYDKDF (reference sequence). The CDR3: CATSSTVAGNQPQHF. The CDR3 region has the DNA TGTGCCACCAGCAGTACGGTCGCGGGGAATCAGCCCCAGCATTTT.

V gene TRBV7-9 combines with J gene TRBJ2-7; D is undetermined. The CDR3 contains 16 residues. With 2 bases removed from V and 4 bases from J, the gap between germline ends came to 18 bases. Germline CDR1 is SEHNR and CDR2 is FQNEAQ (reference sequence). In nucleotides, the CDR3 is TGTGCCAGCAGCTTAAATAATATGCTAGGACCTTACGAGCAGTACTTC. Its translation: CASSLNNMLGPYEQYF.

The chain employs TRBV6-8 and TRBJ1-1; 11 bases match TRBD1. The V segment lost 11 bases and the J segment 5 bases; nucleotides outside the gene matches: 10. CDR1 and CDR2 from the germline V gene are MNHGY and SAAAGT. The CDR3 has 14 amino acids. CDR3 sequence (DNA): TGTGCCCGTTCGGACAGGGGGCTGTTTACTGAAGCTTTCTTT. This gives the protein CARSDRGLFTEAFF.

The chain is built from TRBV6-5 and TRBJ2-7, with a possible D match to TRBD1 (6 bases). With 6 bases removed from V and 0 bases from J, the gap between germline ends came to 15 bases. In germline, CDR1 is MNHEY, CDR2 SVGAGI. The CDR3 contains 15 residues. DNA for the CDR3: TGTGCCAGCAGCCGGACAGATCATCTCTCCTACGAGCAGTACTTC. Its translation is CASSRTDHLSYEQYF.

The chain employs TRBV3-1 and TRBJ2-1; 12 bases map to TRBD2. Germline V gene data show CDR1 as LGHDT and CDR2 as YNNKEL (reference sequence). The V gene end was trimmed by 1 base and the J gene end by 5 bases; junction bases not matched to a gene: 3. The CDR3 spans 16 residues. The CDR3 region has the DNA TGTGCCAGCAGCCAAGGACTAGCGGGGGTTAACAATGAGCAGTTCTTC. It encodes CASSQGLAGVNNEQFF.

This rearrangement joins TRBV11-2 to TRBJ2-7; 13 nucleotides line up with TRBD2. The CDR3 loop spans 16 amino acids. Germline-derived CDR1 and CDR2 are SGHAT and FQNNGV. With 5 bases clipped from V and 4 bases from J, the junction kept 8 bases outside the gene matches. The CDR3 region is CASSAQLAGGLYEQYF. Here the CDR3 DNA reads TGTGCCAGCAGCGCCCAACTAGCGGGGGGGCTTTACGAGCAGTACTTC.